This TCR beta chain was captured by sequencing in a study of T cells in Graves' hyperthyroidism and ophthalmopathy. RNA transcripts were the template for amplifying TCR beta CDR3 regions. The TCR CDR3 first-round RT-PCR relied on the HTBI primer set. TCRdb ran MiXCR on the multiplex PCR reads and lists one entry per CDR3 protein. The sample has about 590,000 distinct CDR3 sequences; 15% to 18% are singletons. The germline V and J ends were trimmed by 0 bases and 4 bases, with 9 bases remaining between them. Germline-derived CDR1 and CDR2 are SGHDN and FVKESK. This CDR3 is 14 amino acids long. The sequence came from a woman younger than 45 with Graves' hyperthyroidism. Sequencing used blood. This rearrangement joins TRBV14 to TRBJ1-1; D remains ambiguous. The DNA for the CDR3 is TGTGCCAGCAGCCAAGATTTTACCGTCACTGAAGCTTTCTTT. This translates into CASSQDFTVTEAFF.